This TCR beta chain was identified during a study of beta chain features in type 1 diabetes. Expressed TCRB transcripts were sequenced, since all the RNA that had been isolated was reverse transcribed. The assay was immunoSEQ multiplex PCR, and TCRdb's table has in-frame clones only and misses some. The table has about 320,000 clones, 14% seen once; the top ten hold about 6.7%. The V gene's germline CDR1 is MNHEY and CDR2 SMNVEV (reference sequence). Trimming removed 2 bases at V and 8 bases at J, with 20 bases between. This CDR3 is built from 16 residues. This receptor was identified in a man under 40 in good health. The specimen was central memory CD4+ T cells from blood. The V call is TRBV27, the J call TRBJ2-3, with D perhaps assigned TRBD1 or TRBD2 (5 bases each). CDR3 DNA sequence: TGTGCCAGCAGTTTAAGACTGGGACCGATTTATGGTACGCAGTATTTT. Translating it yields CASSLRLGPIYGTQYF.